The 30 T cell receptor beta chains listed next were all sequenced from one sample in a study of T cell repertoires in cytomegalovirus infection. TCRdb itself ran the reads through MiXCR, one entry per CDR3 protein. The sample contains 600,000 to 700,000 distinct CDR3 sequences, around 31% of which appear only once. Their antigens remain unidentified. The material sequenced was cultured PBMCs, taken from culture after CMV antigen stimulation. The receptor source for this set is a human donor in good health (CMV status not recorded). Some clones in this sample may be carry-over from other donors' samples.

The rearrangement uses TRBV6-2 or TRBV6-3 and TRBJ1-5; 9 bases match TRBD1. V lost 2 bases, J lost 2 bases, and 7 bases stayed unmatched. In germline, CDR1 is MNHEY, CDR2 SVGEGT. The CDR3 runs to 17 residues. This chain's CDR3 is CASSYPGQGHRNQPQHF. The DNA of the CDR3 is TGTGCCAGCAGTTACCCGGGACAGGGCCATCGCAATCAGCCCCAGCATTTT.

There are a few counts of this clonotype. The rearrangement uses TRBV6-8 and TRBJ2-2; D remains unclear. CDR1 MNHGY and CDR2 SAAAGT come from the germline V gene. Deletions cut 8 bases from V and 5 bases from J, with 18 bases between. CDR3 length equals 15 residues. DNA of the CDR3: TGTGCCAGCGGAAGAGTCGGGTCCAGGACCGGGGAGCTGTTTTTT. Its translation: CASGRVGSRTGELFF.

The chain employs TRBV7-7 and TRBJ2-1, with 7 bases matching TRBD2. Germline V gives CDR1 SSHAT, CDR2 FNYEAQ (reference sequence). J gave up 3 bases and V 5 bases, and 7 bases lay outside the gene matches. The CDR3 has 15 residues. The CDR3 region has the DNA TGTGCCAGCAGCCTCGGGAGCGGGGTCTACAATGAGCAGTTCTTC. Protein: CASSLGSGVYNEQFF. Supplemented by reference TRBV7-7 and TRBJ2-1, the full variable domain reads GAGVSQSPRYKVTKRGQDVTLRCDPISSHATLYWYQQALGQGPEFLTYFNYEAQPDKSGLPSDRFSAERPEGSISTLTIQRTEQRDSAMYRCASSLGSGVYNEQFFGPGTRLTVL.

This chain joins TRBV5-1 and TRBJ1-1; no clear D gene. Germline V lookup: CDR1 SGHRS, CDR2 YFSETQ. V was cut by 0 bases and J by 0 bases, with 12 bases left in between. The CDR3 runs to 16 residues. The CDR3 loop is CASSLGPRPMNTEAFF. The CDR3 bases are TGCGCCAGCAGCTTGGGGCCCAGGCCGATGAACACTGAAGCTTTCTTT.

The V call is TRBV2, the J call TRBJ2-3; D is uncertain. The CDR3 loop spans 13 amino acids. CDR1 is SNHLY, CDR2 FYNNEI, per germline. V lost 4 bases and J 2 bases, leaving 7 bases between the germline ends. In DNA, the CDR3 is TGTGCCAGCAGTGGAGAATTCACAGATACGCAGTATTTT. Translated, it gives CASSGEFTDTQYF.

This clonotype was detected only once. A much larger clone differs from this one at a single base, so this may be a read error. The chain carries TRBV11-2 and TRBJ1-2; D is possibly TRBD1 (5 bases). CDR1 is SGHAT, CDR2 FQNNGV, per germline. This CDR3 region has 15 residues. The V end was cut by 9 bases, the J end by 4 bases, with 21 bases between. DNA of the CDR3: TGTGCCAGTACCGTGGGGGGGAAAACCATCTATGGCTACACCTTC. Translated: CASTVGGKTIYGYTF.

This clonotype was seen at least ten times. The genes are TRBV7-2 and TRBJ2-5; D possibly corresponds to TRBD1 (6 bases). The CDR3 has 14 residues. Between the trimmed V and J ends, which lost 3 bases and 4 bases, there was a span of 12 bases. Germline values: CDR1 SGHTA, CDR2 FQGNSA. The CDR3 sequence is CASSFGTRGETQYF. The CDR3 DNA reads TGTGCCAGCAGCTTCGGGACCAGGGGAGAGACCCAGTACTTC. The full variable domain, with the rest looked up from reference TRBV7-2 and TRBJ2-5, is GAGVSQSPSNKVTEKGKDVELRCDPISGHTALYWYRQSLGQGLEFLIYFQGNSAPDKSGLPSDRFSAERTGGSVSTLTIQRTQQEDSAVYLCASSFGTRGETQYFGPGTRLLVL.

The V gene is TRBV5-4, the J gene TRBJ1-2; 7 nucleotides agree with TRBD1. The junction had 14 bases not matched to a gene; V was cut back by 4 bases and J by 5 bases. The length of the CDR3 is 16 residues. Germline assignment: CDR1 SGHNT and CDR2 YYREEE (reference sequence). This CDR3 reads CASSRRDRLLLYGYTF. The CDR3 DNA reads TGTGCCAGCAGCCGTCGGGACAGATTATTATTGTATGGCTACACCTTC.

CDR3 in DNA: TGCAGTGCTCCTGACAGGGCCACCTACGAGCAGTACTTC. It encodes CSAPDRATYEQYF. The genes are TRBV20-1 and TRBJ2-7; 7 bases are shared with TRBD1. The CDR3 extends over 13 amino acids. The ends lost 5 bases at V and 2 bases at J; junction bases unmatched: 6. In germline, CDR1 is DFQATT, CDR2 SNEGSKA (reference sequence).

This clonotype occurred many times. The chain combines TRBV7-8 with TRBJ2-7, with unresolved D. Trimming cost V 8 bases and J 0 bases, with 14 bases left between them. Germline V gene sequence: CDR1 SGHVS, CDR2 FQNEAQ. CDR3 size: 14 residues. The CDR3 DNA reads as TGTGCCAGCGGGTTCGGCCCCAGCTCCTACGAGCAGTACTTC. It yields the protein CASGFGPSSYEQYF. Supplemented by reference TRBV7-8 and TRBJ2-7, the full variable domain reads GAGVSQSPRYKVAKRGQDVALRCDPISGHVSLFWYQQALGQGPEFLTYFQNEAQLDKSGLPSDRFFAERPEGSVSTLKIQRTQQEDSAVYLCASGFGPSSYEQYFGPGTRLTVT.

The chain links TRBV15 to TRBJ2-1; 8 nucleotides match TRBD1. CDR3 size: 14 residues. Germline loops: CDR1 LNHNV, CDR2 YYDKDF (reference sequence). The junction had 8 bases not matched to a gene; V was cut back by 5 bases and J by 8 bases. Here the CDR3 reads CATSEEDRAHEQFF. The CDR3 nucleotides are TGTGCCACCAGCGAGGAGGACAGGGCTCATGAGCAGTTCTTC.

This clonotype occurred a few times. This chain uses TRBV28 with TRBJ1-1; weak D call: TRBD1 (6 bases). The ends were cut back, 6 bases at V and 3 bases at J, with 14 bases in the middle. This CDR3 comprises 14 residues. CDR1 MDHEN and CDR2 SYDVKM come from the germline V gene. CDR3 in amino acids: CASRPHRVHTEAFF. The CDR3 DNA reads TGTGCCAGCAGGCCTCACAGGGTTCACACTGAAGCTTTCTTT. Filled out from reference TRBV28 and TRBJ1-1, the complete variable domain reads DVKVTQSSRYLVKRTGEKVFLECVQDMDHENMFWYRQDPGLGLRLIYFSYDVKMKEKGDIPEGYSVSREKKERFSLILESASTNQTSMYLCASRPHRVHTEAFFGQGTRLTVV.

This clonotype showed up just a few times. This chain connects TRBV10-1 to TRBJ2-1; TRBD2 agrees at 11 bases. This CDR3 spans 13 amino acids. CDR1 and CDR2 (germline): WNHNN, SYGVQD (reference sequence). V was clipped by 3 bases and J by 9 bases; unmatched bases: 1. The CDR3 DNA is TGCGCCAGCAGTGAACTAGCGGGAGCTGAGCAGTTCTTC. It is translated as CASSELAGAEQFF.

The CDR3 reads CASSFNSYNSPLHF. The CDR3 DNA follows: TGTGCCAGCAGTTTTAATTCCTATAATTCACCCCTCCACTTT. The chain links TRBV27 to TRBJ1-6; no reliable D call. Trimming cost V 3 bases and J 1 base, with 4 bases left between them. There are 14 residues in the CDR3. The germline V gene has CDR1 MNHEY and CDR2 SMNVEV (reference sequence).

This clonotype was counted once. This chain uses TRBV7-1 with TRBJ2-1, with D perhaps TRBD2 (8 bases). TRBV7-1 is noted as an ORF with a role that remains uncertain. Trimming shortened V by 5 bases and J by 10 bases, and 24 bases separated the two germline ends. The CDR3 consists of 16 residues. The CDR3 region has the DNA TGTGCCAGCAGCCCGACGGGAGGGACAGCCTCCGAGGAGCAGTTCTTC. Its protein is CASSPTGGTASEEQFF.

In its sample, this clonotype was seen many times. The chain joins TRBV7-2 to TRBJ1-1; 7 bases line up with TRBD1. The CDR3 sequence is 15 residues long. The J segment lost 1 base and the V segment lost 5 bases, leaving 7 bases of the junction unmatched. Germline V CDR1 and CDR2: SGHTA, FQGNSA. CDR3 sequence: CASSTETGRNTEAFF. CDR3 sequence (DNA): TGTGCCAGCAGCACGGAGACAGGGAGGAACACTGAAGCTTTCTTT.

Ten or more counts support this clonotype. The chain is built from TRBV7-8 and TRBJ1-1; no reliable D call. The length of the CDR3 is 12 residues. CDR1 and CDR2 (germline): SGHVS, FQNEAQ. The V and J ends lost 4 bases and 5 bases respectively, with 8 bases between them. CDR3 sequence (DNA): TGTGCCAGCAGCTCCCTAAAGACTGAAGCTTTCTTT. Protein sequence: CASSSLKTEAFF. Full variable domain (outside the CDR3, taken from reference TRBV7-8 and TRBJ1-1): GAGVSQSPRYKVAKRGQDVALRCDPISGHVSLFWYQQALGQGPEFLTYFQNEAQLDKSGLPSDRFFAERPEGSVSTLKIQRTQQEDSAVYLCASSSLKTEAFFGQGTRLTVV.

This clonotype was observed at least ten times. The chain links TRBV7-2 to TRBJ2-3; TRBD1 is a possible D gene (5 bases). The CDR3 has 14 amino acids. Trimming took off 2 bases at V and 4 bases at J, with 10 bases between the two ends. Germline V lookup: CDR1 SGHTA, CDR2 FQGNSA. The CDR3 region has the DNA TGTGCCAGCAGCTTAACGACAGACCCAGATACGCAGTATTTT. This gives the protein CASSLTTDPDTQYF.

This sequence joins TRBV7-6 and TRBJ2-1; the D call may be TRBD1 or TRBD2 (5 bases each). Germline values: CDR1 SGHVS, CDR2 FNYEAQ. The CDR3 is made up of 17 amino acids. V dropped 5 bases and J dropped 0 bases, with 17 bases sitting between them. The CDR3 here is CASSNRQGPGSYNEQFF. The CDR3 DNA sequence: TGTGCCAGCAGCAATCGTCAGGGACCCGGCTCCTACAATGAGCAGTTCTTC. The full variable domain, with the rest looked up from reference TRBV7-6 and TRBJ2-1, is GAGVSQSPRYKVTKRGQDVALRCDPISGHVSLYWYRQALGQGPEFLTYFNYEAQQDKSGLPNDRFSAERPEGSISTLTIQRTEQRDSAMYRCASSNRQGPGSYNEQFFGPGTRLTVL.

This chain joins TRBV20-1 and TRBJ2-3; possibly TRBD2 for D (7 bases). The V gene's germline CDR1 is DFQATT and CDR2 SNEGSKA (reference sequence). This CDR3 is built from 15 residues. The V end lost 5 bases, the J end lost 8 bases, and 23 bases lay between the germline ends. CDR3 protein: CSALTTTRGAGTQYF. For the CDR3, the DNA is TGCAGTGCTCTAACCACAACACGGGGGGCCGGTACGCAGTATTTT.

This clonotype has a count of ten or more. This chain links TRBV7-2 with TRBJ2-5; D uncertain. CDR1 SGHTA and CDR2 FQGNSA come from the germline V gene. The V end lost 1 base, the J end lost 5 bases, and 5 bases lay between the germline ends. The CDR3 covers 12 residues. CDR3 amino acids: CASSLGMETQYF. The CDR3 DNA reads TGTGCCAGCAGCTTAGGCATGGAGACCCAGTACTTC.

This chain uses TRBV6-8 with TRBJ2-5; D is perhaps TRBD2 (5 bases). CDR1 and CDR2 (germline): MNHGY, SAAAGT. Between the trimmed V and J ends, which lost 4 bases and 2 bases, there was a span of 11 bases. This CDR3 contains 14 residues. This CDR3 is CASSSVDSQETQYF. The CDR3 nucleotides are TGTGCCAGCAGTTCCGTGGACTCACAAGAGACCCAGTACTTC.

This rearrangement joins TRBV18 to TRBJ2-1, with D possibly TRBD2 on 7 matching bases. This CDR3 is built from 17 residues. V lost 2 bases to trimming and J lost 0 bases, with 14 bases between them. Germline V gene data show CDR1 as KGHSH and CDR2 as LQKENI. The CDR3 region has the DNA TGTGCCAGCTCACCAATCGGGGCGGGGGCCTCCTACAATGAGCAGTTCTTC. Translated: CASSPIGAGASYNEQFF. The full variable domain, with the rest looked up from reference TRBV18 and TRBJ2-1, is NAGVMQNPRHLVRRRGQEARLRCSPMKGHSHVYWYRQLPEEGLKFMVYLQKENIIDESGMPKERFSAEFPKEGPSILRIQQVVRGDSAAYFCASSPIGAGASYNEQFFGPGTRLTVL.

This sequence joins TRBV5-5 and TRBJ1-6; D not resolved. Germline V gene sequence: CDR1 SGHKS, CDR2 YYEKEE (reference sequence). The CDR3 sequence is 14 residues long. Deletions cut 1 base from V and 7 bases from J, with 9 bases between. Written as DNA, the CDR3 is TGTGCCAGCAGCTTGCCAATAGGCAATTCACCCCTCCACTTT. It yields the protein CASSLPIGNSPLHF.

As regards this clonotype: An end of the junction does not agree with germline; a read error may underlie this. V is TRBV28 and J is TRBJ1-1; D is unresolved. This CDR3 contains 14 residues. Per germline, CDR1 MDHEN and CDR2 SYDVKM. In nucleotides, the CDR3 is TGTGCCAGCAGTTCAAACCAGGACTCTTATGAAGCTTCCTTT. Its protein product is CASSSNQDSYEASF.

The table lists this clonotype with many counts. This chain uses TRBV7-2 with TRBJ2-3; 9 bases agree with TRBD2. The V gene end was trimmed by 0 bases and the J gene end by 2 bases; junction bases not matched to a gene: 9. Germline V lookup: CDR1 SGHTA, CDR2 FQGNSA. This CDR3 spans 18 amino acids. In DNA, the CDR3 is TGTGCCAGCAGCTTAGCGAAGGTAGCGGGGGCAGTCACAGATACGCAGTATTTT. This gives the protein CASSLAKVAGAVTDTQYF.

In its sample, this clonotype was seen a few times. The V and J genes are TRBV27 and TRBJ2-7; no reliable D call. V was clipped by 2 bases and J by 2 bases, with 7 bases between them. Germline CDR1 is MNHEY and CDR2 is SMNVEV (reference sequence). This CDR3 region has 13 residues. CDR3 in amino acids: CASSLGNPYEQYF. CDR3 DNA sequence: TGTGCCAGCAGTTTAGGCAACCCCTACGAGCAGTACTTC.

The chain has TRBV7-9 and TRBJ1-2; D remains unclear. The V and J ends lost 3 bases and 4 bases respectively, with 9 bases between them. This CDR3 spans 13 amino acids. Germline V gives CDR1 SEHNR, CDR2 FQNEAQ (reference sequence). The DNA for the CDR3 is TGTGCCAGCAGCTTTTCGCCGGGCTATGGCTACACCTTC. The encoded protein is CASSFSPGYGYTF.

The rearrangement uses TRBV11-2 and TRBJ2-5; 10 nucleotides agree with TRBD2. Germline CDR1 is SGHAT and CDR2 is FQNNGV. The V and J ends lost 10 bases and 4 bases, in that order; junction bases with no gene match: 12. CDR3 length equals 15 residues. CDR3 nucleotides: TGTGCCACCCAAAGGCTAGCGGGAGAGAGAGAGACCCAGTACTTC. Translation gives CATQRLAGERETQYF.

This chain uses TRBV2 with TRBJ2-1; 10 nucleotides align to TRBD2. Germline assignment: CDR1 SNHLY and CDR2 FYNNEI. The CDR3 sequence is 15 residues long. With V trimmed by 5 bases and J by 9 bases, 10 bases remained unmatched. The CDR3 nucleotides are TGTGCCAGCAGTACTACCGGACTAGCGGAAGCTGAGCAGTTCTTC. Translating gives CASSTTGLAEAEQFF.